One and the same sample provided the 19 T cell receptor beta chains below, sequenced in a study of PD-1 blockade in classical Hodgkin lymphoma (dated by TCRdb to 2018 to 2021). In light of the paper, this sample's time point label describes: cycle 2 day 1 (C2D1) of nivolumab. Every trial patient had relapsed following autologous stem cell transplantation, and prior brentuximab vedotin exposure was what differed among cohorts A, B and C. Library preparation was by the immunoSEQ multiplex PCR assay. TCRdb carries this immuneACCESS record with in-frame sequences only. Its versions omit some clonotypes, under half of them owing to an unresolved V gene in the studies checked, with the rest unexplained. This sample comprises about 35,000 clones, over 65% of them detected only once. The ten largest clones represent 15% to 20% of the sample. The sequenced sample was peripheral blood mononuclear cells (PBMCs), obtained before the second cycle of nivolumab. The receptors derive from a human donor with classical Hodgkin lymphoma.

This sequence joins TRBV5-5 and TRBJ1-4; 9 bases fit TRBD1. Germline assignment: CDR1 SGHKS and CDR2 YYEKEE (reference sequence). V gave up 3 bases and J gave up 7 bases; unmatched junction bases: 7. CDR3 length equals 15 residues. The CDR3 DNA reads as TGTGCCAGCAGCTCTTACAGGGGGCGGACTGAAAAACTGTTTTTT. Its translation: CASSSYRGRTEKLFF.

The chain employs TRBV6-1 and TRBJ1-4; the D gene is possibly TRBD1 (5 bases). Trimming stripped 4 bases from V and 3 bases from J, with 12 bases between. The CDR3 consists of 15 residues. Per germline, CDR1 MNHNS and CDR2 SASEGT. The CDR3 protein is CASSGRTGPNEKLFF. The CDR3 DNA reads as TGTGCCAGCAGTGGACGGACGGGACCTAATGAAAAACTGTTTTTT.

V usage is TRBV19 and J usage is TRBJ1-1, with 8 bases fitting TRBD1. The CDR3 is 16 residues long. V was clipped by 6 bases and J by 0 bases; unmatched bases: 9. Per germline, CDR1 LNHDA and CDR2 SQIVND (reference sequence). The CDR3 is CASRRTGQGVNTEAFF. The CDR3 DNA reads TGTGCCAGTAGGCGGACAGGGCAGGGGGTGAACACTGAAGCTTTCTTT.

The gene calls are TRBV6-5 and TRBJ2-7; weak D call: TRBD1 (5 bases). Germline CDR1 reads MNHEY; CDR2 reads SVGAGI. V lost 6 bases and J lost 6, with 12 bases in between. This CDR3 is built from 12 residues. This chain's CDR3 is CASRTELAEQYF. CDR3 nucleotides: TGTGCCAGCAGGACAGAGCTGGCCGAGCAGTACTTC.

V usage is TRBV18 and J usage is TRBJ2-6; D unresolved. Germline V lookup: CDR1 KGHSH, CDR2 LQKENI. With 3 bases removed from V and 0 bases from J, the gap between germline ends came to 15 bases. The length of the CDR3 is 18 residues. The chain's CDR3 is CASSPSRTVGSGANVLTF. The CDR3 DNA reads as TGTGCCAGCTCACCCTCTCGGACGGTCGGCTCTGGGGCCAACGTCCTGACTTTC.

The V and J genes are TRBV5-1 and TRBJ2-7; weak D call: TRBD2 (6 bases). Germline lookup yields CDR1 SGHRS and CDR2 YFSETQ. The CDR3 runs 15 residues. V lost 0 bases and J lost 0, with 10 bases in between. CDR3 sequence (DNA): TGCGCCAGCAGCTTGGCGTCGGGGGTCTCCTACGAGCAGTACTTC. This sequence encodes CASSLASGVSYEQYF.

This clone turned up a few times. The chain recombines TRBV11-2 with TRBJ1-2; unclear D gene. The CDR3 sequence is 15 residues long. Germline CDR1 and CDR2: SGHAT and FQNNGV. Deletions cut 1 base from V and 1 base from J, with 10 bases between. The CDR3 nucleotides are TGTGCCAGCAGCTTAGTTACCAGATATAACTATGGCTACACCTTC. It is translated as CASSLVTRYNYGYTF.

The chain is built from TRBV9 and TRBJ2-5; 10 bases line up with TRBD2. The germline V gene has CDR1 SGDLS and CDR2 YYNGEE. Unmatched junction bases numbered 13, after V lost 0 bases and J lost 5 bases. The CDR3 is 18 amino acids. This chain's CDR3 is CASSVGPSLAGGEETQYF. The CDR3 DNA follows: TGTGCCAGCAGCGTAGGCCCTTCCTTAGCGGGGGGAGAGGAGACCCAGTACTTC. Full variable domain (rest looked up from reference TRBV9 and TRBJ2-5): DSGVTQTPKHLITATGQRVTLRCSPRSGDLSVYWYQQSLDQGLQFLIQYYNGEERAKGNILERFSAQQFPDLHSELNLSSLELGDSALYFCASSVGPSLAGGEETQYFGPGTRLLVL.

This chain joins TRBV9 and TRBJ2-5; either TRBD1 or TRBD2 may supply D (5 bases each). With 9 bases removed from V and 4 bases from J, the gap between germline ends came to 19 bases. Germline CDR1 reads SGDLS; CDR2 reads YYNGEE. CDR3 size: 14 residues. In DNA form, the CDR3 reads TGTGCCACCAACCGGGGAGAGAGGGGAGAGACCCAGTACTTC. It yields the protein CATNRGERGETQYF. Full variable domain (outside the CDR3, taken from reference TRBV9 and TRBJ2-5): DSGVTQTPKHLITATGQRVTLRCSPRSGDLSVYWYQQSLDQGLQFLIQYYNGEERAKGNILERFSAQQFPDLHSELNLSSLELGDSALYFCATNRGERGETQYFGPGTRLLVL.

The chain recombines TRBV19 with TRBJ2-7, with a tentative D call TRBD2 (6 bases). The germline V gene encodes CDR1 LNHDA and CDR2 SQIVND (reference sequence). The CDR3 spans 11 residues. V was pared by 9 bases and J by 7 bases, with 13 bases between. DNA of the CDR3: TGTGCCAGCTCGAAACGGGGGGAGCAGTACTTC. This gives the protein CASSKRGEQYF.

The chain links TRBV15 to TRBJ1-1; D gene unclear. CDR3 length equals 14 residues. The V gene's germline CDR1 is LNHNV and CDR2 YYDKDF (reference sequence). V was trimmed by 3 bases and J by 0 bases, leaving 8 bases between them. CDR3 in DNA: TGTGCCACCAGCAGGTTACCCCTGAACACTGAAGCTTTCTTT. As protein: CATSRLPLNTEAFF.

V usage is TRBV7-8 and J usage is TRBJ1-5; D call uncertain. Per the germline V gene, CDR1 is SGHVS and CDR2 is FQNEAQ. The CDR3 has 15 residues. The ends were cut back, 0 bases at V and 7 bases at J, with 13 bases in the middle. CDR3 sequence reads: CASSLAPEPRQPQHF. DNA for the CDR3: TGTGCCAGCAGCTTAGCCCCCGAGCCAAGGCAGCCCCAGCATTTT.

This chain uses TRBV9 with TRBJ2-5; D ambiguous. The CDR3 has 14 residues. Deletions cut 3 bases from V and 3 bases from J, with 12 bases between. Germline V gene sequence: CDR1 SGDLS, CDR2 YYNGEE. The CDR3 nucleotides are TGTGCCAGCAGCGCAGCAGGAAGAGAAGAGACCCAGTACTTC. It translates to CASSAAGREETQYF. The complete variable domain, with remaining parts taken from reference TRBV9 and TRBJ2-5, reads DSGVTQTPKHLITATGQRVTLRCSPRSGDLSVYWYQQSLDQGLQFLIQYYNGEERAKGNILERFSAQQFPDLHSELNLSSLELGDSALYFCASSAAGREETQYFGPGTRLLVL.

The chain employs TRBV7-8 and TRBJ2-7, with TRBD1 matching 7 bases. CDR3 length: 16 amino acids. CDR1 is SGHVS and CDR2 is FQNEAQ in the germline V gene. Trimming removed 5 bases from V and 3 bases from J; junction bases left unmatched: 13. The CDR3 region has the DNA TGTGCCAGCAGCCCGCGCCCGGGACAGACCCACTACGAGCAGTACTTC. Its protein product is CASSPRPGQTHYEQYF.

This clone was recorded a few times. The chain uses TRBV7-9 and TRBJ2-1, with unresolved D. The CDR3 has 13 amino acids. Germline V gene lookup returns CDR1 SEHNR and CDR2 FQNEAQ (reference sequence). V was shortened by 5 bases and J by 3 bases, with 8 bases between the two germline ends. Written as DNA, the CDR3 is TGTGCCAGCAGCGTAGGATTCTACAATGAGCAGTTCTTC. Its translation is CASSVGFYNEQFF.

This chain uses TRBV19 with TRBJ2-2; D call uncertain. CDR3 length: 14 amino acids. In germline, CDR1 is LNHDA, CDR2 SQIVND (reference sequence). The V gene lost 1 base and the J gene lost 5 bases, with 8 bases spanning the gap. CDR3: CASSIGVGTGELFF. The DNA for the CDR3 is TGTGCCAGTAGTATAGGAGTGGGGACCGGGGAGCTGTTTTTT.

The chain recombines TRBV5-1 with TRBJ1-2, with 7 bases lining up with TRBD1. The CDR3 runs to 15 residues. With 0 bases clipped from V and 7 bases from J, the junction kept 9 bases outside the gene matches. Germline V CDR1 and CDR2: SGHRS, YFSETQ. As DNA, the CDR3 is TGCGCCAGCAGCTTGGATGGGGACAGATCTATTGGCTACACCTTC. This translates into CASSLDGDRSIGYTF. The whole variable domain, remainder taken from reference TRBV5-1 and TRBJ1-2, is KAGVTQTPRYLIKTRGQQVTLSCSPISGHRSVSWYQQTPGQGLQFLFEYFSETQRNKGNFPGRFSGRQFSNSRSEMNVSTLELGDSALYLCASSLDGDRSIGYTFGSGTRLTVV.

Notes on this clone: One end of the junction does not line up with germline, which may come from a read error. This CDR3 reads CASSYSFGGRYGYTF. CDR3 in DNA: TGTGCCAGCAGTTACTCATTCGGGGGGCGTTATGGCTACACCTTC. The chain links TRBV6-4 to TRBJ1-2; a weak D match, TRBD1 (6 bases). This CDR3 has 15 residues. Germline-derived CDR1 and CDR2 are MRHNA and SNTAGT.

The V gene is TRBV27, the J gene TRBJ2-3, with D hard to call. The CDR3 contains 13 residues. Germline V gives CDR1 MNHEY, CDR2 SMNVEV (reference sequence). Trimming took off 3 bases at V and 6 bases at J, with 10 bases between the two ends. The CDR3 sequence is CASSFYLGDTQYF. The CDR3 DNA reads TGTGCCAGCAGTTTCTACTTGGGGGATACGCAGTATTTT.